A selection of T cell receptor beta chains follows, all from one sample in a study of shared clonotypes between healthy human individuals. Clones were read by immunoSEQ multiplex PCR, and TCRdb kept only the in-frame ones, dropping some. The sample lists about 1 million clones; approximately 72% were seen once. The sample taken for sequencing was memory CD4+ T cells sorted from blood. Receptors were obtained from a man between 18 and 35 years old in good health. Both conserved end residues are part of each CDR3. The order of the fields is J gene, CDR3 length, clone size, V gene, D gene, CDR3 DNA, CDR3 protein. D genes are given only for firm matches. The size entry is marked missing in some rows and otherwise reads once, few, many or a size class.

J: TRBJ2-2
length: 14
size: -
V: TRBV19
D: TRBD1
DNA: TGTGCCAGTACCCGGACAGGGAACACCGGGGAGCTGTTTTTT
CDR3: CASTRTGNTGELFF

J: TRBJ1-2
length: 15
size: -
V: TRBV5-4
D: TRBD1
DNA: TGTGCCAGCAGCTTGTACGACAGGGATGGCTATGGCTACACCTTC
CDR3: CASSLYDRDGYGYTF

J: TRBJ2-2
length: 15
size: -
V: TRBV6-5
D: TRBD2
DNA: TGTGCCAGCAGTAGTACGGGACTATTTTCCGGGGAGCTGTTTTTT
CDR3: CASSSTGLFSGELFF

J: TRBJ1-1
length: 15
size: -
V: TRBV5-4
D: TRBD1
DNA: TGTGCCAGCAGCTTACAGGGGGCTGGGAACACTGAAGCTTTCTTT
CDR3: CASSLQGAGNTEAFF

J: TRBJ2-5
length: 17
size: -
V: TRBV15
D: -
DNA: TGTGCCACCAGCAGAGATCTTACGACACCCGGACGGGAGACCCAGTACTTC
CDR3: CATSRDLTTPGRETQYF

J: TRBJ1-5
length: 14
size: -
V: TRBV6-1
D: -
DNA: TGTGCCAGCAGTATGACAGCCAGCAATCAGCCCCAGCATTTT
CDR3: CASSMTASNQPQHF

J: TRBJ2-7
length: 13
size: -
V: TRBV7-2
D: -
DNA: TGTGCCAGCAGCTTAAATCAGAGGCAAGAGCAGTACTTC
CDR3: CASSLNQRQEQYF

J: TRBJ1-6
length: 17
size: -
V: TRBV5-1
D: TRBD1
DNA: TGCGCCAGCAGCTTGGCCGGGACAGGGGATCGGTATTCACCCCTCCACTTT
CDR3: CASSLAGTGDRYSPLHF

J: TRBJ2-7
length: 14
size: -
V: TRBV4-1
D: -
DNA: TGCGCCAGCAGCCCCCATGATGTCTCCTACGAGCAGTACTTC
CDR3: CASSPHDVSYEQYF

J: TRBJ1-1
length: 17
size: -
V: TRBV13
D: -
DNA: TGTGCCAGCAGCTTGATGCCCCCCCCCAATATTAACACTGAAGCTTTCTTT
CDR3: CASSLMPPPNINTEAFF

J: TRBJ2-1
length: 17
size: -
V: TRBV27
D: -
DNA: TGTGCCAGCAGTTCCCCGGGGGGGGGACAGAGGCGTCATGAGCAGTTCTTC
CDR3: CASSSPGGGQRRHEQFF

J: TRBJ1-1
length: 15
size: once
V: TRBV4-3
D: TRBD1
DNA: TGCGCCAGCAGCCAAGAGGGGACAGGGGGCACTGAAGCTTTCTTT
CDR3: CASSQEGTGGTEAFF

J: TRBJ2-7
length: 15
size: -
V: TRBV7-2
D: TRBD1
DNA: TGTGCCAGCAGCTTACGAAGGGACAGGGGGTACGAGCAGTACTTC
CDR3: CASSLRRDRGYEQYF

J: TRBJ2-3
length: 16
size: -
V: TRBV10-3
D: TRBD2
DNA: TGTGCCATCAGTGAGGCTAGCGGGGGGAAGACAGATACGCAGTATTTT
CDR3: CAISEASGGKTDTQYF

J: TRBJ2-2
length: 14
size: many
V: TRBV6-1
D: TRBD1
DNA: TGTGCCAGCACCTTGACAGGGACCCCCGGGGAGCTGTTTTTT
CDR3: CASTLTGTPGELFF

J: TRBJ2-5
length: 15
size: -
V: TRBV5-1
D: -
DNA: TGCGCCAGCAGCTTTATGGGACGGCTCCAAGAGACCCAGTACTTC
CDR3: CASSFMGRLQETQYF

J: TRBJ1-2
length: 14
size: -
V: TRBV18
D: -
DNA: TGTGCCAGCTCACCACCGACAGAATCCTATGGCTACACCTTC
CDR3: CASSPPTESYGYTF

J: TRBJ2-2
length: 16
size: many
V: TRBV5-6
D: TRBD1
DNA: TGTGCCAGCAGCCGAGGGGGCGGGTCGGTGATCGGGGAGCTGTTTTTT
CDR3: CASSRGGGSVIGELFF

J: TRBJ1-2
length: 12
size: -
V: TRBV9
D: -
DNA: TGTGCCAGCAGCGTAGATGGAGATGGCTACACCTTC
CDR3: CASSVDGDGYTF

J: TRBJ2-7
length: 17
size: few
V: TRBV27
D: TRBD2
DNA: TGTGCCAGCAGCAAGGTGGTGGCTAGCGGGGGAATCTACGAGCAGTACTTC
CDR3: CASSKVVASGGIYEQYF

J: TRBJ2-3
length: 16
size: -
V: TRBV27
D: TRBD2
DNA: TGTGCCAGCAGTCAAAATCTAGCGGGAGGGCCCGATACGCAGTATTTT
CDR3: CASSQNLAGGPDTQYF

J: TRBJ1-5
length: 15
size: -
V: TRBV2
D: TRBD1
DNA: TGTGCCAGCAGTCAGACAGGGGGCCAAGGTCAGCCCCAGCATTTT
CDR3: CASSQTGGQGQPQHF

J: TRBJ2-3
length: 16
size: -
V: TRBV30
D: TRBD2
DNA: TGTGCCTGGACGGCGGGGGACCAGTTAAGCACAGATACGCAGTATTTT
CDR3: CAWTAGDQLSTDTQYF

J: TRBJ2-5
length: 12
size: -
V: TRBV2
D: -
DNA: TGTGCCAGCGCTAGGGGTGGGGAGACCCAGTACTTC
CDR3: CASARGGETQYF

J: TRBJ2-2
length: 14
size: -
V: TRBV10-1
D: TRBD1
DNA: TGCGCCAGCAGCCGGGACAGGCGTAACGGGGAGCTGTTTTTT
CDR3: CASSRDRRNGELFF

J: TRBJ1-1
length: 14
size: -
V: TRBV6-5
D: -
DNA: TGTGCCAGCAGTTTTGGCTACGACAGGCTTGAAGCTTTCTTT
CDR3: CASSFGYDRLEAFF

J: TRBJ1-6
length: 16
size: -
V: TRBV5-6
D: -
DNA: TGTGCCAGCAGCTCCTCTGGACGCTCCTATAATTCACCCCTCCACTTT
CDR3: CASSSSGRSYNSPLHF

J: TRBJ2-1
length: 17
size: -
V: TRBV5-4
D: TRBD2
DNA: TGTGCCAGCAGCCACCGCCGGACTAGCGGGGATCGGGATGAGCAGTTCTTC
CDR3: CASSHRRTSGDRDEQFF

J: TRBJ2-3
length: 15
size: -
V: TRBV4-2
D: -
DNA: TGTGCCAGCAGCCAAGATCCACTTAGCACAGATACGCAGTATTTT
CDR3: CASSQDPLSTDTQYF

J: TRBJ2-3
length: 16
size: -
V: TRBV5-4
D: -
DNA: TGTGCCAGCAGCTTGGCCGGGGTTATGCGTACAGATACGCAGTATTTT
CDR3: CASSLAGVMRTDTQYF

J: TRBJ1-2
length: 16
size: -
V: TRBV6-1
D: -
DNA: TGTGCCAGCAGTGATGCGGCGGGGCTGGGGCGGGATGGCTACACCTTC
CDR3: CASSDAAGLGRDGYTF

J: TRBJ2-7
length: 12
size: -
V: TRBV6-5
D: -
DNA: TGTGCCAGCAGGGACAGACCCTACGAGCAGTACTTC
CDR3: CASRDRPYEQYF

J: TRBJ1-5
length: 15
size: -
V: TRBV9
D: TRBD1
DNA: TGTGCCAGCAGCGTAGGGGACAGGAGCAATCAGCCCCAGCATTTT
CDR3: CASSVGDRSNQPQHF

J: TRBJ2-7
length: 12
size: -
V: TRBV15
D: -
DNA: TGTGCCACCAGCAGAGATCATTACGAGCAGTACTTC
CDR3: CATSRDHYEQYF

J: TRBJ2-1
length: 16
size: few
V: TRBV6-1
D: -
DNA: TGTGCCAGCAGTGAAGTTTCCGGGAGTGAGTACAATGAGCAGTTCTTC
CDR3: CASSEVSGSEYNEQFF

J: TRBJ1-6
length: 15
size: -
V: TRBV7-2
D: -
DNA: TGTGCCAGCAGCTTACAGGGCTCCTATAATTCACCCCTCCACTTT
CDR3: CASSLQGSYNSPLHF

J: TRBJ2-7
length: 13
size: -
V: TRBV29-1
D: TRBD2
DNA: TGCAGCGGGCGACTAGCGGGGGTTCACGAGCAGTACTTC
CDR3: CSGRLAGVHEQYF

J: TRBJ2-1
length: 14
size: -
V: TRBV18
D: TRBD2
DNA: TGTGCCAGCTCACCGATTTGGGGGGGCAATGAGCAGTTCTTC
CDR3: CASSPIWGGNEQFF